The next 10 T cell receptor beta chains were all read from a single sample in a study of T cell repertoires in cytomegalovirus infection. TCRdb recomputed calls from the reads with MiXCR, one row per CDR3 protein. This table has about 55,000 distinct CDR3 sequences, about a fifth appearing once. For these receptors, no antigen is known. The material sequenced was CD8+ T cells from cultured PBMCs, taken from culture after CMV antigen stimulation. These receptors came from a human donor in good health (CMV status not recorded). Some clones in this sample may be carry-over from other donors' samples.

Only a few counts were recorded for this clonotype. This sequence joins TRBV7-9 and TRBJ2-5, with D tentatively TRBD2 (5 bases). In germline, CDR1 is SEHNR, CDR2 FQNEAQ (reference sequence). The V end lost 3 bases, the J end lost 3 bases, and 20 bases lay between the germline ends. The CDR3 is 17 amino acids. The DNA of the CDR3 is TGTGCCAGCAGCTTGAGCTCGTTCGGGGTTACGAAAGAGACCCAGTACTTC. Protein: CASSLSSFGVTKETQYF.

By share, this clonotype counts as medium-sized. This chain connects TRBV6-2 or TRBV6-3 to TRBJ2-2, with D tentatively TRBD2 (6 bases). V dropped 6 bases and J dropped 8 bases, with 13 bases sitting between them. The V gene's germline CDR1 is MNHEY and CDR2 SVGEGT. This CDR3 contains 13 residues. CDR3 region: CASRWGLGGELFF. The CDR3 DNA reads as TGTGCCAGCAGATGGGGACTCGGAGGGGAGCTGTTTTTT.

This clonotype was detected a few times. The chain uses TRBV28 and TRBJ2-3; possible D gene TRBD1, 5 bases. The CDR3 consists of 14 residues. Germline CDR1 is MDHEN and CDR2 is SYDVKM. Deletions cut 4 bases from V and 4 bases from J, with 12 bases between. In nucleotides, the CDR3 is TGTGCCAGCAGTTCCCCAGGGCCCTCAGATACGCAGTATTTT. Its translation: CASSSPGPSDTQYF.

This chain connects TRBV11-2 to TRBJ2-1; D is uncertain. The V and J ends lost 5 bases and 4 bases respectively, with 18 bases between them. There are 16 residues in the CDR3. The V gene's germline CDR1 is SGHAT and CDR2 FQNNGV. CDR3 sequence reads: CASSQPHGSRYNEQFF. CDR3 nucleotides: TGTGCCAGCAGCCAACCTCACGGTTCCCGGTACAATGAGCAGTTCTTC.

This rearrangement joins TRBV6-2 or TRBV6-3 to TRBJ2-5; D uncertain. This CDR3 has 11 amino acids. V shed 6 bases and J shed 4 bases, with 6 bases lying between them. Germline CDR1 and CDR2: MNHEY and SVGEGT. For the CDR3, the DNA is TGTGCCAGCAGGGCTTCAGAGACCCAGTACTTC. It is translated as CASRASETQYF.

There are a few counts of this clonotype. This chain connects TRBV6-4 to TRBJ2-3, with TRBD2 matching 9 bases. The germline V gene has CDR1 MRHNA and CDR2 SNTAGT. This CDR3 is 16 amino acids long. V lost 2 bases and J lost 1; bases outside the gene matches: 4. Here the CDR3 DNA reads TGTGCCAGCAGTGACGTATCTAGCGGGGGCACAGATACGCAGTATTTT. Translation gives CASSDVSSGGTDTQYF.

The V gene is TRBV12-3 or TRBV12-4, the J gene TRBJ1-5; D ambiguous. The ends were cut back, 6 bases at V and 4 bases at J, with 7 bases in the middle. The CDR3 covers 12 residues. The CDR3, as DNA: TGTGCCAGCAGGGACGGGAATCAGCCCCAGCATTTT. The encoded protein is CASRDGNQPQHF.

This clonotype was observed a handful of times. This chain uses TRBV6-2 or TRBV6-3 with TRBJ1-5; D not certain. The CDR3 contains 11 residues. V gave up 8 bases and J gave up 7 bases, with 9 bases separating them. Germline V CDR1 and CDR2: MNHEY, SVGEGT. The CDR3 nucleotides read TGTGCCAGCGGAGCGCAACAGCCCCAGCATTTT. Residues: CASGAQQPQHF.

The V call is TRBV7-2, the J call TRBJ1-2; D gene uncertain. The V gene lost 8 bases and the J gene lost 0 bases, with 13 bases spanning the gap. The CDR3 sequence is 14 residues long. The germline CDR1 and CDR2 sequences are SGHTA and FQGNSA. CDR3 protein: CASEGTAPNYGYTF. The CDR3 nucleotides read TGTGCCAGCGAAGGTACAGCCCCTAACTATGGCTACACCTTC.

The chain combines TRBV27 with TRBJ1-2; possibly TRBD1 for D (6 bases). The CDR3 has 18 residues. Trimming removed 1 base at V and 6 bases at J, with 24 bases between. Germline CDR1 and CDR2: MNHEY and SMNVEV (reference sequence). The CDR3 spells CASSLFSPGEHGFDGYTF. As DNA, the CDR3 is TGTGCCAGCAGTTTATTCTCTCCAGGGGAGCATGGTTTCGATGGCTACACCTTC.